The rows below give T cell receptor beta chains drawn from one sample of a study of blood T cells in healthy people across ages. TCRdb fed the 5' RACE reads into MiXCR, producing one record per CDR3 protein. This sample has fewer than 1,200,000 distinct CDR3 sequences, with around 27% found just once. Separately, the same data were catalogued under a study of T cells of mothers and their children.

The sample comprised blood. The receptors here all came from a girl aged 2 to 9 in good health. Each CDR3 is given with its conserved first and last residue. Fields, in order: clone size, V gene, J gene, D gene, CDR3 protein, CDR3 DNA. The D gene is left open where the match is weak. Only some rows state a clone size, as once, few, many or a class for expanded clones.

size: NA
V: TRBV27
J: TRBJ2-1
D: NA
CDR3: CASMGGVNEQFF
DNA: TGTGCCTCGATGGGTGGGGTCAATGAGCAGTTCTTC

size: few
V: TRBV28
J: TRBJ2-5
D: TRBD1
CDR3: CASSGGQDLQETQYF
DNA: TGTGCCAGCAGTGGGGGACAGGACCTCCAAGAGACCCAGTACTTC

size: NA
V: TRBV5-1
J: TRBJ2-7
D: NA
CDR3: CASSLGQPSYEQYF
DNA: TGCGCCAGCAGCTTGGGGCAGCCCTCCTACGAGCAGTACTTC

size: NA
V: TRBV15
J: TRBJ2-5
D: TRBD2
CDR3: CATSSPGLAKGGETQYF
DNA: TGTGCCACCAGCAGTCCGGGACTAGCGAAGGGGGGAGAGACCCAATACTTC

size: few
V: TRBV12-3/TRBV12-4
J: TRBJ1-4
D: NA
CDR3: CASSPGGFVANEKLFF
DNA: TGTGCCAGCAGTCCTGGGGGGTTTGTGGCTAATGAAAAACTGTTTTTT

size: many
V: TRBV29-1
J: TRBJ2-7
D: NA
CDR3: CSVLTGSYEQYF
DNA: TGCAGCGTCCTTACAGGATCCTACGAGCAGTACTTC

size: NA
V: TRBV20-1
J: TRBJ2-7
D: TRBD2
CDR3: CSARQSGSYYEQYF
DNA: TGCAGTGCTAGACAGAGCGGGAGCTACTACGAGCAGTACTTC

size: NA
V: TRBV18
J: TRBJ2-3
D: NA
CDR3: CASSPSTSEIGADTQYF
DNA: TGTGCCAGCTCACCTTCTACTTCTGAGATTGGCGCAGATACGCAGTATTTT

size: NA
V: TRBV29-1
J: TRBJ2-4
D: NA
CDR3: CSVEMGLAKNIQYF
DNA: TGCAGCGTTGAGATGGGACTAGCCAAAAACATTCAGTACTTC

size: NA
V: TRBV12-3/TRBV12-4
J: TRBJ1-4
D: TRBD1
CDR3: CASSSDRVHEKLFF
DNA: TGTGCCAGCAGTTCGGACAGGGTTCATGAAAAACTGTTTTTT

size: NA
V: TRBV6-5
J: TRBJ1-2
D: TRBD1
CDR3: CASSADRGSYGYTF
DNA: TGTGCCAGCAGTGCAGACAGGGGGTCCTATGGCTACACCTTC

size: NA
V: TRBV7-2
J: TRBJ1-4
D: TRBD1
CDR3: CASSSGGTGKEKLFF
DNA: TGTGCCAGCAGCTCTGGTGGGACAGGGAAAGAAAAACTGTTTTTT

size: NA
V: TRBV11-2
J: TRBJ2-5
D: NA
CDR3: CASSRENRETQYF
DNA: TGTGCCAGCAGCCGGGAGAATAGAGAGACCCAGTACTTC

size: few
V: TRBV29-1
J: TRBJ1-2
D: NA
CDR3: CSVVPWGLSYGYTF
DNA: TGCAGCGTTGTTCCTTGGGGACTGTCCTATGGCTACACCTTC

size: few
V: TRBV28
J: TRBJ2-7
D: NA
CDR3: CASSLYGGYYEQYF
DNA: TGTGCCAGCAGTTTATACGGGGGCTACTACGAGCAGTACTTC

size: NA
V: TRBV12-3/TRBV12-4
J: TRBJ2-1
D: TRBD2
CDR3: CASRMVQRGYNEQFF
DNA: TGTGCCAGCAGGATGGTTCAGCGGGGTTACAATGAGCAGTTCTTC